The present T cell receptor (beta chain) was sequenced within a study of T-cell memory formation after mild COVID-19. Study-level results: Researchers found some responding clones in pre-infection memory, a sign that cross-reactive memory joined.

This CDR3 spans 14 amino acids. Turning to this clonotype: What it binds is unknown.

TCR alpha and TCR beta cDNA libraries carrying sample barcodes and UMIs came from 5'RACE with constant-segment primers. TCRdb re-called the 5' RACE reads through MiXCR, storing one row per CDR3 protein. Of about 44,000 distinct CDR3 sequences listed, roughly 6.6% are singletons. The chain joins TRBV21-1 to TRBJ2-7; the D call of TRBD1 is as the table states it, not checked on the DNA. TRBV21-1 is a pseudogene segment. Sample: PBMCs or a T cell subset sorted from them (not recorded which). The receptor's source is an adult who had mild COVID-19 (a few samples of this study predate the infection). Cell type and time point are not known. This CDR3 reads CASSKAIRPPRWYF. The CDR3 coding sequence is TGTGCCAGCAGCAAAGCCATCCGACCCCCCAGATGGTACTTC.